These 17 T cell receptor beta chains originate from one sample sequenced in a study of cytomegalovirus exposure and HLA in healthy donors. Researchers ran the PCR with 60 Vbeta and 13 Jbeta primers. Measured with immunoSEQ multiplex PCR; TCRdb has only the in-frame clones, and not every one. The profile covers about 99,000 clones, with approximately 66% appearing a single time and roughly 3% taken by the ten largest. Material for sequencing was PBMCs. Receptor source: a woman aged 50 to 60 in good health and CMV-seronegative.

As to this clone: The DNA is omitted, as the CDR3 cannot be located on it reliably, and the CDR3 follows TCRdb's listing. The chain couples TRBV6-5 to TRBJ2-3; TRBD2 reflects the table's D call only, with no check against the DNA. Inclusive of both ends, the CDR3 amounts to 12 amino acids. Germline CDR1 reads MNHEY; CDR2 reads SVGAGI. The CDR3 spells CASSTSVGTQYF.

The gene calls are TRBV4-1 and TRBJ2-3; the D gene is possibly TRBD1 (5 bases). V was clipped by 1 base and J by 6 bases, with 11 bases between them. Germline loops: CDR1 MGHRA, CDR2 YSYEKL. The CDR3 extends over 14 amino acids. CDR3 nucleotides: TGCGCCAGCAGCCAAGCAACGAAGGGGGATACGCAGTATTTT. It specifies CASSQATKGDTQYF.

Remarks on this clone: The sample contains more than one DNA sequence encoding this CDR3. The CDR3 here is CASSVSLQETQYF. As DNA, the CDR3 is TGTGCCAGCAGCGTAAGCTTACAAGAGACCCAGTACTTC. This sequence joins TRBV9 and TRBJ2-5, with D unclear. The germline CDR1 and CDR2 sequences are SGDLS and YYNGEE. Trimming removed 1 base at V and 2 bases at J, with 6 bases between. The CDR3 loop spans 13 amino acids.

This rearrangement joins TRBV7-9 to TRBJ2-1; 14 bases are shared with TRBD2. The CDR3 is made up of 13 amino acids. Unmatched junction bases numbered 3, after V lost 5 bases and J lost 12 bases. The germline V gene has CDR1 SEHNR and CDR2 FQNEAQ (reference sequence). The CDR3 DNA follows: TGTGCCAGCAGCCATGGACTAGCGGGGGGGCAGTTCTTC. This sequence encodes CASSHGLAGGQFF.

The chain employs TRBV4-1 and TRBJ2-1, with D tentatively TRBD2 (6 bases). This CDR3 has 18 residues. The V gene's germline CDR1 is MGHRA and CDR2 YSYEKL. The V end lost 0 bases, the J end lost 5 bases, and 20 bases lay between the germline ends. The DNA for the CDR3 is TGCGCCAGCAGCCAAGAATCACCATACGTGGGGGGACACAATGAGCAGTTCTTC. This sequence encodes CASSQESPYVGGHNEQFF.

The CDR3 sequence is CASSPGLAGYNEQFF. The CDR3 DNA sequence: TGCGCCAGCAGCCCGGGACTAGCGGGATACAATGAGCAGTTCTTC. This chain links TRBV5-1 with TRBJ2-1, with 13 bases aligning to TRBD2. The J segment lost 4 bases and the V segment lost 4 bases, leaving 2 bases of the junction unmatched. Germline CDR1 and CDR2: SGHRS and YFSETQ. The CDR3 is 15 residues long.

The table lists this clone with a few counts. This sequence joins TRBV7-2 and TRBJ2-3; weak D call: TRBD2 (6 bases). The CDR3 runs to 16 residues. Germline V CDR1 and CDR2: SGHTA, FQGNSA. V was clipped by 5 bases and J by 3 bases, with 18 bases between them. In DNA form, the CDR3 reads TGTGCCAGCAGCCCCCGGTATGGGGGGATAACAGATACGCAGTATTTT. Amino acid sequence: CASSPRYGGITDTQYF.

V is TRBV7-2 and J is TRBJ2-7; 9 nucleotides line up with TRBD2. There are 14 residues in the CDR3. Germline V lookup: CDR1 SGHTA, CDR2 FQGNSA. With V trimmed by 5 bases and J by 4 bases, 6 bases remained unmatched. The CDR3 loop reads CASSRLAEIYEQYF. For the CDR3, the DNA is TGTGCCAGCAGCCGACTAGCGGAAATTTACGAGCAGTACTTC.

The J gene is TRBJ2-1, the V gene TRBV7-9, with 7 bases matching TRBD2. Germline CDR1 is SEHNR and CDR2 is FQNEAQ (reference sequence). This CDR3 has 13 residues. With 5 bases clipped from V and 6 bases from J, the junction kept 4 bases outside the gene matches. The CDR3, as DNA: TGTGCCAGCAGCCGGGGGGATGCCAATGAGCAGTTCTTC. This translates into CASSRGDANEQFF.

This clone was found once. The chain links TRBV10-2 to TRBJ1-2; D is undetermined. V shed 0 bases and J shed 4 bases, with 9 bases lying between them. Germline CDR1 reads WSHSY; CDR2 reads SAAADI. The CDR3 totals 14 residues. The CDR3 coding sequence is TGCGCCAGCAGTGAGTCGACGACACGCTATGGCTACACCTTC. Translation gives CASSESTTRYGYTF.

This clone has more than one count but fewer than ten. A junction end diverges from the germline sequence, so it may reflect a read error. CDR3 bases: TGTGCCAGCACCCCCCAGGGGAACTCTGAAGCTTTCTTT. It is translated as CASTPQGNSEAFF. V is TRBV7-8 and J is TRBJ1-1; a possible D gene is TRBD1 (6 bases). The CDR3 totals 13 residues. Germline loops: CDR1 SGHVS, CDR2 FQNEAQ.

The V and J genes are TRBV7-9 and TRBJ2-3; possible D gene TRBD2, 6 bases. V was pared by 3 bases and J by 1 base, with 14 bases between. The CDR3 spans 16 residues. Per the germline V gene, CDR1 is SEHNR and CDR2 is FQNEAQ (reference sequence). As DNA, the CDR3 is TGTGCCAGCAGCTTTATCGCGGGGCGGCGCACAGATACGCAGTATTTT. Its translation is CASSFIAGRRTDTQYF.

This chain links TRBV2 with TRBJ1-2; TRBD1 matches 10 bases. The V gene end was trimmed by 7 bases and the J gene end by 6 bases; junction bases not matched to a gene: 8. This CDR3 contains 14 residues. Germline V gene sequence: CDR1 SNHLY, CDR2 FYNNEI. CDR3 nucleotide sequence: TGTGCCAGCACCCTGACAGGGGGCGGCGATGGCTACACCTTC. This encodes CASTLTGGGDGYTF.

V usage is TRBV11-2 and J usage is TRBJ1-5; D is uncertain. Germline V CDR1 and CDR2: SGHAT, FQNNGV. CDR3 length: 13 amino acids. Trimming shortened V by 5 bases and J by 5 bases, and 10 bases separated the two germline ends. The CDR3 region has the DNA TGTGCCAGCAGCGCGGGCCAACATCAGCCCCAGCATTTT. This codes for CASSAGQHQPQHF.

This clone was recorded a few times. V is TRBV5-6 and J is TRBJ1-5, with unresolved D. CDR3 size: 13 residues. CDR1 is SGHDT and CDR2 is YYEEEE in the germline V gene. V lost 4 bases and J lost 9, with 14 bases in between. The CDR3 loop is CASSQERVRPQHF. Written as DNA, the CDR3 is TGTGCCAGCAGCCAAGAACGAGTGCGGCCCCAGCATTTT.

V gene TRBV28 combines with J gene TRBJ2-6; D is undetermined. V lost 3 bases and J 4 bases, leaving 10 bases between the germline ends. Germline V gene lookup returns CDR1 MDHEN and CDR2 SYDVKM. The CDR3 contains 15 residues. CDR3 nucleotide sequence: TGTGCCAGCAGTTTTCTAACCAGGGGGGCCAACGTCCTGACTTTC. Translation: CASSFLTRGANVLTF.

The chain carries TRBV7-7 and TRBJ2-7, with 11 bases fitting TRBD1. Germline V lookup: CDR1 SSHAT, CDR2 FNYEAQ (reference sequence). This CDR3 is 13 amino acids long. The V gene end was trimmed by 3 bases and the J gene end by 7 bases; junction bases not matched to a gene: 2. The CDR3 region is CASSLDRGREQYF. Written as DNA, the CDR3 is TGTGCCAGCAGCTTGGACAGGGGGCGAGAGCAGTACTTC.